The 13 T cell receptor beta chains in this list originate from one sample, sequenced in a study of blood T cell repertoires in COVID-19. Assay used: immunoSEQ multiplex PCR; TCRdb lists only in-frame clones, some missing. The data show about 280,000 clones, over 75% seen once. The sample taken for sequencing was peripheral blood. The receptors were gathered from a human donor in a cohort sampled during active COVID-19.

V and J are TRBV5-8 and TRBJ2-1, with 8 positions matching TRBD2. Losses at the gene ends were 4 bases for V and 3 bases for J; bases not matched to a gene: 6. Germline CDR1 reads SGHTS; CDR2 reads YDEGEE. CDR3 length: 15 amino acids. Here the CDR3 DNA reads TGTGCCAGCAGCACCCGGGGGGGTTACTACAATGAGCAGTTCTTC. As protein: CASSTRGGYYNEQFF.

The sample holds one count of this clone. J is TRBJ2-1 and V is TRBV27; 11 bases line up with TRBD2. Germline V gene lookup returns CDR1 MNHEY and CDR2 SMNVEV (reference sequence). The ends lost 10 bases at V and 3 bases at J; junction bases unmatched: 11. This CDR3 is 16 amino acids long. The CDR3 DNA sequence: TGTGCCAACAAAAACCTAGCGGGAGGCTTCTACAATGAGCAGTTCTTC. Translation gives CANKNLAGGFYNEQFF.

The V and J genes are TRBV9 and TRBJ1-6; maybe TRBD1 (6 bases). The ends were cut back, 4 bases at V and 7 bases at J, with 15 bases in the middle. The CDR3 has 15 amino acids. Germline V lookup: CDR1 SGDLS, CDR2 YYNGEE. This CDR3 reads CASSQLGTGNSPLHF. In DNA, the CDR3 is TGTGCCAGCAGCCAACTGGGAACAGGGAATTCACCCCTCCACTTT.

The chain employs TRBV7-2 and TRBJ2-5; D not resolved. This CDR3 is built from 13 residues. The ends were cut back, 2 bases at V and 5 bases at J, with 9 bases in the middle. Germline CDR1 is SGHTA and CDR2 is FQGNSA. CDR3 sequence reads: CASSLFAQETQYF. CDR3 bases: TGTGCCAGCAGCTTATTCGCACAGGAGACCCAGTACTTC.

This clone was observed a single time. V gene TRBV19 combines with J gene TRBJ1-5; no firm D call. V lost 0 bases and J lost 2, with 14 bases in between. CDR1 is LNHDA and CDR2 is SQIVND in the germline V gene (reference sequence). This CDR3 is built from 17 residues. The CDR3: CASSIDDSPTGNQPQHF. CDR3 coding DNA: TGTGCCAGTAGTATAGATGACTCTCCAACGGGCAATCAGCCCCAGCATTTT.

This clone turned up a few times. CDR3 region: CASSGSPGQGNEQYF. The CDR3 DNA is TGTGCCAGCAGCGGGAGTCCGGGACAGGGGAACGAGCAGTACTTC. The chain employs TRBV6-5 and TRBJ2-7; TRBD1 matches at 10 bases. Germline V CDR1 and CDR2: MNHEY, SVGAGI. CDR3 length: 15 residues. Trimming removed 6 bases from V and 5 bases from J; junction bases left unmatched: 10.

The rearrangement joins TRBV7-6 to TRBJ1-5; D may be TRBD1 (6 bases). The CDR3 has 17 residues. Trimming removed 4 bases from V and 3 bases from J, with 19 bases in between. Germline CDR1 and CDR2: SGHVS and FNYEAQ. CDR3 sequence reads: CASSSSPLRGNNQPQHF. CDR3 sequence (DNA): TGTGCCAGCAGCTCCTCCCCCCTCAGGGGCAACAATCAGCCCCAGCATTTT. Full variable domain (missing parts from reference TRBV7-6 and TRBJ1-5): GAGVSQSPRYKVTKRGQDVALRCDPISGHVSLYWYRQALGQGPEFLTYFNYEAQQDKSGLPNDRFSAERPEGSISTLTIQRTEQRDSAMYRCASSSSPLRGNNQPQHFGDGTRLSIL.

The V and J genes are TRBV5-5 and TRBJ2-5, with D possibly matching TRBD2 (6 bases). The CDR3 has 15 amino acids. Trimming left V 0 bases short and J 7 bases short, with 16 bases between. CDR1 is SGHKS and CDR2 is YYEKEE in the germline V gene (reference sequence). CDR3 loop: CASSLADYTGGTQYF. The CDR3 DNA follows: TGTGCCAGCAGCTTGGCGGACTATACCGGAGGGACCCAGTACTTC.

The chain uses TRBV18 and TRBJ2-7; D may be TRBD1 (6 bases). Germline V lookup: CDR1 KGHSH, CDR2 LQKENI. This CDR3 is built from 14 residues. The V end lost 5 bases, the J end lost 9 bases, and 20 bases lay between the germline ends. CDR3 nucleotides: TGTGCCAGCTCAACTCTCACACAGGGAATGGGGCAGTACTTC. This sequence encodes CASSTLTQGMGQYF.

CDR3 DNA: TGTGCCATCGCAGGATTTAGCTCCTACAATGAGCAGTTCTTC. The encoded protein is CAIAGFSSYNEQFF. V and J are TRBV10-3 and TRBJ2-1; D call uncertain. The CDR3 length is 14 residues. V was pared by 8 bases and J by 0 bases, with 11 bases between. The V gene's germline CDR1 is ENHRY and CDR2 SYGVKD.

The chain couples TRBV24-1 to TRBJ2-1, with 10 bases lining up with TRBD1. Germline lookup yields CDR1 KGHDR and CDR2 SFDVKD. The V gene end was trimmed by 2 bases and the J gene end by 2 bases; junction bases not matched to a gene: 5. The CDR3 runs to 17 residues. For the CDR3, the DNA is TGTGCCACCAGTGATTCGCTGGGACAGGGGACCTACAATGAGCAGTTCTTC. Its protein is CATSDSLGQGTYNEQFF.

The chain combines TRBV2 with TRBJ1-5, with 9 bases matching TRBD1. The V gene's germline CDR1 is SNHLY and CDR2 FYNNEI. CDR3 size: 14 residues. The V segment lost 6 bases and the J segment 4 bases; nucleotides outside the gene matches: 4. The CDR3 nucleotides read TGTGCCAGCAGGGGACAGGGCCTTAATCAGCCCCAGCATTTT. Protein: CASRGQGLNQPQHF.

The chain has TRBV3-1 (or the pseudogene TRBV3-2) and TRBJ2-1; 10 nucleotides align to TRBD2. V gave up 4 bases and J gave up 5 bases; unmatched junction bases: 2. The CDR3 is made up of 14 amino acids. Germline CDR1 is LGHDT and CDR2 is YNNKEL (reference sequence). Here the CDR3 reads CASSLGLADNEQFF. The DNA of the CDR3 is TGTGCCAGCAGCCTCGGACTAGCGGACAATGAGCAGTTCTTC.